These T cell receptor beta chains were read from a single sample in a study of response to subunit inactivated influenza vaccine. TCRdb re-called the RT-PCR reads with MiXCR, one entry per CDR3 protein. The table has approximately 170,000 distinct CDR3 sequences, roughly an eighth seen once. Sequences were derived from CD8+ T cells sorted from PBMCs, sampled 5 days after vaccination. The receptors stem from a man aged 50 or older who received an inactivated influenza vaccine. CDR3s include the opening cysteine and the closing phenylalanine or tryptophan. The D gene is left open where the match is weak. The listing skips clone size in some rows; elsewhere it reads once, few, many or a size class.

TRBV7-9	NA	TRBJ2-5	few	TGTGCCAGCAGCTTTGGCAGCCAGGAGCAAGAGACCCAGTACTTC	CASSFGSQEQETQYF
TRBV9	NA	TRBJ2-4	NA	TGTGCCAGCAGCCCCGCCGGCAGGGGCCCGTTTGAAAACATTCAGTACTTC	CASSPAGRGPFENIQYF
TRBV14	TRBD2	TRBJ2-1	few	TGTGCCAGCAGCCAAGTCGGGGGGGACCTACTCGATGAGCAGTTCTTC	CASSQVGGDLLDEQFF
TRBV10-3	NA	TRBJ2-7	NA	TGTGCCATCAGGACCGGGACTTTCAGCTCCTACGAGCAGTACTTC	CAIRTGTFSSYEQYF
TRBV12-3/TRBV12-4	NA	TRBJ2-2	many	TGTGCCAGCCAGTCGGGTGGCGGGGAGCTGTTTTTT	CASQSGGGELFF
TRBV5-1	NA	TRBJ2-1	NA	TGCGCCAGCAGCTTGGTTTCCAGGGGAATCTACAATGAGCAGTTCTTC	CASSLVSRGIYNEQFF
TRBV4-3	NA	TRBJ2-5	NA	TGCGCCAGCGGCCAAGAGGAAGCGGTTCAAGAGACCCAGTACTTC	CASGQEEAVQETQYF
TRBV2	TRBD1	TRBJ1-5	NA	TGTGCCAGCAGGTCACAGGGGGAGAATCAGCCCCAGCATTTT	CASRSQGENQPQHF
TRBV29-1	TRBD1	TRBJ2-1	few	TGCAGCGTTACGGGACAGGGGACTAGCTCCTACAATGAGCAGTTCTTC	CSVTGQGTSSYNEQFF
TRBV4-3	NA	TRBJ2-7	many	TGCGCCAGCAGCCCCGGTGCAGGGGGGACCTACGAGCAGTACTTC	CASSPGAGGTYEQYF
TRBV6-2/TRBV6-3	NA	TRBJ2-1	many	TGTGCCAGCAGTTACTCAAACAATGAGCAGTTCTTC	CASSYSNNEQFF
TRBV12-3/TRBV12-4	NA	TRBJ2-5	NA	TGTGCCAGCACCCCCGGGACATCTAAACAAGAGACCCAGTACTTC	CASTPGTSKQETQYF
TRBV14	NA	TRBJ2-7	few	TGTGCCAGCAGCTCTACAGGGACCCTAGCCGAGCAGTACTTC	CASSSTGTLAEQYF
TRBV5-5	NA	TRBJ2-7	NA	TGTGCCAGCAGCTCCCAGCTATCCAGCTCCTACGAGCAGTACTTC	CASSSQLSSSYEQYF
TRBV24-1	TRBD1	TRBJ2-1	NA	TGTGCCACCAGTGACGCTCCCCCCGGGGACAGTAGCAACAATGAGCAGTTCTTC	CATSDAPPGDSSNNEQFF
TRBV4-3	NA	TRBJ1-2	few	TGCGCCAGCAGCCAAGATTGGGGGCCAAGTGGCTACACCTTC	CASSQDWGPSGYTF
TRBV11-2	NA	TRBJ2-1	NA	TGTGCCAGCAGCTTTCGGGTTTTCTCCTACAATGAGCAGTTCTTC	CASSFRVFSYNEQFF
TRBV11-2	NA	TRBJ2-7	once	TGTGCCAGCAGCTTAGTGGGGTTAACCTACGAGCAGTACTTC	CASSLVGLTYEQYF
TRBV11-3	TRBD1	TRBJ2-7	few	TGTGCCAGCAGCTTAGATCCGGGACAGGGGCACGAGCAGTACTTC	CASSLDPGQGHEQYF
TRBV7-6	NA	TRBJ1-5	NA	TGTGCCAGCAGCCAGGACCCCGGCAATCAGCCCCAGCATTTT	CASSQDPGNQPQHF
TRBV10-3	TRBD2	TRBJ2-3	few	TGTGCCAGCCTCGGGGAGCGGGGGTCCACAGATACGCAGTATTTT	CASLGERGSTDTQYF
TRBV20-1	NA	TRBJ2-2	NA	TGCAGTGCTAGTCAACTCCGGGACACCGGGGAGCTGTTTTTT	CSASQLRDTGELFF
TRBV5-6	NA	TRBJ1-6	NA	TGTGCCAGCAACCTAGGAGATTCACCCCTCCACTTT	CASNLGDSPLHF
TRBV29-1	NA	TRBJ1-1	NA	TGCAGCGGCGGAGTCGCAGCGAACACTGAAGCTTTCTTT	CSGGVAANTEAFF
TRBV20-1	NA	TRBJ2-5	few	TGCAGTGCTGACCAGGGGATTCGGTTCCAAGAGACCCAGTACTTC	CSADQGIRFQETQYF
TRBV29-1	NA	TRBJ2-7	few	TGCAGCGTTGTAATCTACGAGCAGTACTTC	CSVVIYEQYF
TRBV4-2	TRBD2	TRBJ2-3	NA	TGTGCCAGCAGCTACTTATTCGAGCGGGAGACCCCAGATACGCAGTATTTT	CASSYLFERETPDTQYF
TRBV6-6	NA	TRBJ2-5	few	TGTGCCAGCACCCTATACAGCCAAGAGACCCAGTACTTC	CASTLYSQETQYF
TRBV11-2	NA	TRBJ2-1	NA	TGTGCCAGCAAGAGGGGAAATGAGCAGTTCTTC	CASKRGNEQFF
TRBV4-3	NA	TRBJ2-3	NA	TGCGCCAGCAGCCAAGGATACAGGAAATTAGTAGATACGCAGTATTTT	CASSQGYRKLVDTQYF
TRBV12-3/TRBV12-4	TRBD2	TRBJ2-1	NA	TGTGCCAGCAGTACTAGCGGGGGCAAAGCTGAGCAGTTCTTC	CASSTSGGKAEQFF
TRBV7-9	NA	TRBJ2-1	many	TGTGCCAGCAGCCCCTCGACTCTCCCCCCCTACAATGAGCAGTTCTTC	CASSPSTLPPYNEQFF
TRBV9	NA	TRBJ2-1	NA	TGTGCCAGCAGCTCCGCGCACAATGAGCAGTTCTTC	CASSSAHNEQFF
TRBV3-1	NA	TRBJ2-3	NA	TGTGCCAGCAGCCTCATAGGGGCGGGTCTAAGCACAGATACGCAGTATTTT	CASSLIGAGLSTDTQYF
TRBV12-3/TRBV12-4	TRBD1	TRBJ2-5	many	TGTGCCAGCAGTCCCGGGACAGGGAGTCCGGAGACCCAGTACTTC	CASSPGTGSPETQYF
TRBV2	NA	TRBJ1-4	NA	TGTGCCAGCAGTGAAACCAGGGGAACTAATGAAAAACTGTTTTTT	CASSETRGTNEKLFF
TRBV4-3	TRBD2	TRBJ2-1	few	TGCGCCAGCAGCCAAGATATGGCGGGAGGGCCCAATGAGCAGTTCTTC	CASSQDMAGGPNEQFF
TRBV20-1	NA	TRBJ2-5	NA	TGCAGTGCTAGAGATACGGGGGCTGCGGAGACCCAGTACTTC	CSARDTGAAETQYF
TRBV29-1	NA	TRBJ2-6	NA	TGCAGCGGCACTGTCGGCTCTGGGGCCAACGTCCTGACTTTC	CSGTVGSGANVLTF
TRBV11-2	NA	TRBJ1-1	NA	TGTGCCAGCACCCCAGTACGGGGGGCCCTAAACACTGAAGCTTTCTTT	CASTPVRGALNTEAFF
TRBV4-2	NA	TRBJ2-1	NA	TGTGCCAGCAGCCAAGGTAGTACGGTGTACAATGAGCAGTTCTTC	CASSQGSTVYNEQFF
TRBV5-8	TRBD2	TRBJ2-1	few	TGTGCCAGCAGCTTGCGCGGGAGGGCCGGAAATGAGCAGTTCTTC	CASSLRGRAGNEQFF
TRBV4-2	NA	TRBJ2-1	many	TGTGCCAGCAGCCAAACGACAGGTTACAATGAGCAGTTCTTC	CASSQTTGYNEQFF
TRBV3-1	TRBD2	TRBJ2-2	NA	TGTGCCAGCAGCCAAGATCAGGGACTAGCGGGGGTCAACACCGGGGAGCTGTTTTTT	CASSQDQGLAGVNTGELFF
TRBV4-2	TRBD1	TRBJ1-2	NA	TGTGCCAGCAGCCAAACAGGGGTAGATGGCTACACCTTC	CASSQTGVDGYTF
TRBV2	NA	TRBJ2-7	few	TGTGCCAGCAGTGAAGGCATACGCCCCAACCGAGTACGGAGCTCCTACGAGCAGTACTTC	CASSEGIRPNRVRSSYEQYF
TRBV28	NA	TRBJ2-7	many	TGTGCCAGCAGTTTAACAGGGTCAAGCTCCTACGAGCAGTACTTC	CASSLTGSSSYEQYF